The 2 T cell receptor beta chains in this list originate from one sample, sequenced in a study of vaccination effects on CD4 cells after COVID-19. Within the ViraFEST assay, antigen-specific CD4+ T cells underwent expansion with viral peptide pools prior to sequencing. Around day 10 of culture, CD4+ T cells were separated out. Participants were vaccinated with two doses of either the BNT162b2 or mRNA-1273 vaccine. Clones were sequenced by immunoSEQ multiplex PCR, and TCRdb holds only the in-frame ones, with some missing. The sample yields over 30,000 clones, roughly 86% seen once. Their recognized antigens are unknown. Here the sequenced sample was CD4+ T cells from PBMCs cultured with HCoV-NL63 spike peptides, taken after COVID-19 vaccination. Receptors originate from a human donor who received a COVID-19 vaccine. Some clones in this sample may be carry-over from other donors' samples.

The chain links TRBV5-1 to TRBJ1-6; 7 bases are a match to TRBD1. After removal of 0 bases from V and 12 bases from J, the junction contained 6 bases not matched to a gene. The length of the CDR3 is 14 residues. Per germline, CDR1 SGHRS and CDR2 YFSETQ. CDR3 amino acids: CASSLDRGNQPLHF. The CDR3 region has the DNA TGCGCCAGCAGCTTGGACAGGGGTAATCAACCCCTCCACTTT. Together with reference TRBV5-1 and TRBJ1-6, the CDR3 gives the full variable domain: KAGVTQTPRYLIKTRGQQVTLSCSPISGHRSVSWYQQTPGQGLQFLFEYFSETQRNKGNFPGRFSGRQFSNSRSEMNVSTLELGDSALYLCASSLDRGNQPLHFGNGTRLTVT.

V is TRBV18 and J is TRBJ2-3; D possibly corresponds to TRBD1 (6 bases). The V end lost 2 bases, the J end lost 14 bases, and 20 bases lay between the germline ends. CDR3 length: 14 residues. CDR1 is KGHSH, CDR2 LQKENI, per germline. CDR3 protein: CASSPVAETARGYF. The CDR3 region has the DNA TGTGCCAGCTCACCAGTGGCGGAGACGGCCAGGGGGTATTTT. Full variable domain (remainder filled in from reference TRBV18 and TRBJ2-3): NAGVMQNPRHLVRRRGQEARLRCSPMKGHSHVYWYRQLPEEGLKFMVYLQKENIIDESGMPKERFSAEFPKEGPSILRIQQVVRGDSAAYFCASSPVAETARGYFGPGTRLTVL.